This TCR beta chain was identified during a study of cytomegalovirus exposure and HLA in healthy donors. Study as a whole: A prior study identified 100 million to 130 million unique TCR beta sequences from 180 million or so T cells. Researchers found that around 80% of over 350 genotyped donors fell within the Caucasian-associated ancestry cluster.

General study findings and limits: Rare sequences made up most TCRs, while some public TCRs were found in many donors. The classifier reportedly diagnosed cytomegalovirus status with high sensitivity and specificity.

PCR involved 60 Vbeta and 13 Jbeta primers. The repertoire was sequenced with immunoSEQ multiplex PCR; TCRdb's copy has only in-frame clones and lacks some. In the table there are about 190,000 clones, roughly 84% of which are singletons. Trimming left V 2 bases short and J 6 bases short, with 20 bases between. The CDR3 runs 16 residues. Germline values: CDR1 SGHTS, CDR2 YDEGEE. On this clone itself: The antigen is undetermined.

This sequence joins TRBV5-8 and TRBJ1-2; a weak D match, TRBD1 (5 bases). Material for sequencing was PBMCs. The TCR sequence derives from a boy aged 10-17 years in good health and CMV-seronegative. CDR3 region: CASSFRVRGDLDGYTF. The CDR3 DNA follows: TGTGCCAGCAGCTTCCGCGTGCGGGGGGACCTCGATGGCTACACCTTC.